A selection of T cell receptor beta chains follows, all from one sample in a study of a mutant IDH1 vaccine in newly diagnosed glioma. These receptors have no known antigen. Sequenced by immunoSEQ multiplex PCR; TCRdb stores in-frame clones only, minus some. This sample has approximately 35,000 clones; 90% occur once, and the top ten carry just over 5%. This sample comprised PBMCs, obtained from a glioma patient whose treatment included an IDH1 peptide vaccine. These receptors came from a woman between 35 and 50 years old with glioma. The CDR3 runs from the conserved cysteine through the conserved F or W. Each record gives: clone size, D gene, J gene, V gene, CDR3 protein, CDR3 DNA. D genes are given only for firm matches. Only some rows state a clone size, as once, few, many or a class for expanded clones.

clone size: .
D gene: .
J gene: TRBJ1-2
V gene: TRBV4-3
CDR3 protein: CASSPAAGGNYGYTF
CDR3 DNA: TGCGCCAGCAGCCCAGCCGCGGGCGGGAACTATGGCTACACCTTC

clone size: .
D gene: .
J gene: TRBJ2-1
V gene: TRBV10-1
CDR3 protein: CASGARAGDDNEQFF
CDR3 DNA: TGCGCCAGCGGGGCCCGGGCAGGGGATGACAATGAGCAGTTCTTC

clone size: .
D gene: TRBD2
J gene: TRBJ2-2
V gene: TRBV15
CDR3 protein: CATTYGGAGVGELFF
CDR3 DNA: TGTGCCACCACCTACGGGGGGGCCGGGGTCGGGGAGCTGTTTTTT

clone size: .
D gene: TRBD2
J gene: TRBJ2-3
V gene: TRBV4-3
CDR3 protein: CASSPYFWASGGKGYTQYF
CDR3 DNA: TGCGCCAGCAGCCCATATTTCTGGGCTAGCGGGGGAAAGGGTTATACGCAGTATTTT

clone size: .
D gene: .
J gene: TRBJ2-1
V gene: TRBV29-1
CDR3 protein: CSVGGASGYNEQFF
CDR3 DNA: TGCAGCGTTGGGGGGGCTAGCGGATACAATGAGCAGTTCTTC

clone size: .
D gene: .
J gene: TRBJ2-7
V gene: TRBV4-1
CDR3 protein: CASSQGEWKDYEQYF
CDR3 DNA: TGCGCCAGCAGCCAAGGGGAGTGGAAGGACTACGAGCAGTACTTC

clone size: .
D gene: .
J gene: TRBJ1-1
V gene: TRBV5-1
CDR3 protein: CASSLLGDTEAFF
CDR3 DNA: TGCGCCAGCAGCCTCTTAGGGGACACTGAAGCTTTCTTT

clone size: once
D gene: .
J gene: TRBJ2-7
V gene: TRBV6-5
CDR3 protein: CASKLSSPYEQYF
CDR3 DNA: TGTGCCAGCAAGCTATCCAGTCCCTACGAGCAGTACTTC

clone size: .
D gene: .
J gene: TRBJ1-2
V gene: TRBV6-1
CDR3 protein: CASSEAGYGYTF
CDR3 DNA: TGTGCCAGCAGTGAAGCCGGCTATGGCTACACCTTC

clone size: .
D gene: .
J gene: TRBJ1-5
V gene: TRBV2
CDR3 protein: CASSVGGRGQPQHF
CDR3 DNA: TGTGCCAGCAGTGTAGGGGGGCGAGGTCAGCCCCAGCATTTT

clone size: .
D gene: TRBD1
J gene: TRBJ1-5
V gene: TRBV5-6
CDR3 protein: CASSLWGTGYNQPQHF
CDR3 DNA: TGTGCCAGCAGCCTATGGGGGACAGGGTACAATCAGCCCCAGCATTTT

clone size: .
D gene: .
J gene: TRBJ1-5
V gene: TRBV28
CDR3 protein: CASSNTGGARGNQPQHF
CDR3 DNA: TGTGCCAGCAGTAATACGGGGGGGGCTAGAGGCAATCAGCCCCAGCATTTT

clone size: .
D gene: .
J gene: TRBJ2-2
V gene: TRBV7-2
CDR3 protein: CASSWRGVGELFF
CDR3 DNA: TGTGCCAGCTCCTGGAGAGGGGTCGGGGAGCTGTTTTTT

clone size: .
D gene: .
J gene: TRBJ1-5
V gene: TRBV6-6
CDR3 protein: CASKNSNQPQHF
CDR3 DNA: TGTGCCAGCAAGAATAGCAATCAGCCCCAGCATTTT

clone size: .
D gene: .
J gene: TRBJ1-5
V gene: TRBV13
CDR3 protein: CASSSGLNNQPQHF
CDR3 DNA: TGTGCCAGCAGCTCAGGACTGAACAATCAGCCCCAGCATTTT

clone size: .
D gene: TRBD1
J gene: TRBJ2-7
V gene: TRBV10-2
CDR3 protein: CASTGTGVPYEQYF
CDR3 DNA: TGCGCCAGCACCGGGACAGGGGTTCCCTACGAGCAGTACTTC

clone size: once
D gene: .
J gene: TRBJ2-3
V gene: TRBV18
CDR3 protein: CASSPPSPGTDTQYF
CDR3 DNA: TGTGCCAGCTCACCTCCTAGCCCCGGCACAGATACGCAGTATTTT

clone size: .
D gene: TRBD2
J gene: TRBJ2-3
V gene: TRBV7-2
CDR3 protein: CASSSSGTKLADTQYF
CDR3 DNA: TGTGCCAGCAGCTCCTCCGGGACTAAGTTGGCAGATACGCAGTATTTT

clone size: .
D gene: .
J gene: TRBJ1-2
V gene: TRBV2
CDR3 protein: CASSEAPANYGYTF
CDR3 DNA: TGTGCCAGCAGTGAAGCACCAGCTAACTATGGCTACACCTTC

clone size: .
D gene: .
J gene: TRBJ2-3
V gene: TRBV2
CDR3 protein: CASSDQQALIGYTQYF
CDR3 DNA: TGTGCCAGCAGTGATCAGCAGGCTCTGATTGGTTATACGCAGTATTTT

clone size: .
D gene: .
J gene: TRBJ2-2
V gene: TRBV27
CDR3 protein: CASSLSGTGELFF
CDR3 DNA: TGTGCCAGCAGTTTATCGGGCACCGGGGAGCTGTTTTTT

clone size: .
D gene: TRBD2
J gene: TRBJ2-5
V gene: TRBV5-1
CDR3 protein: CASSRSGGETQYF
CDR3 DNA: TGCGCCAGCAGCCGTTCGGGGGGAGAGACCCAGTACTTC

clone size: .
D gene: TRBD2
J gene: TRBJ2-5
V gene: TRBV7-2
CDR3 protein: CASSLWGLAGGQETQYF
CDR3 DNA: TGTGCCAGCAGCTTATGGGGACTAGCGGGGGGGCAAGAGACCCAGTACTTC

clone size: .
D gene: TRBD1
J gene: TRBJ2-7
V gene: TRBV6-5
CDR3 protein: CASSSYRGSYEQYF
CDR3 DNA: TGTGCCAGCAGTTCGTACAGGGGCTCCTACGAGCAGTACTTC

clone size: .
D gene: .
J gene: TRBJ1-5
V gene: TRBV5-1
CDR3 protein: CASSLVGNSNQPQHF
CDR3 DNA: TGCGCCAGCAGCTTGGTCGGTAATAGCAATCAGCCCCAGCATTTT

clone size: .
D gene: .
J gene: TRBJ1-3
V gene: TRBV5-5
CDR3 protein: CASSLDRNRKTSGNTIYF
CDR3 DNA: TGTGCCAGCAGCTTGGACCGGAACAGAAAGACCTCTGGAAACACCATATATTTT

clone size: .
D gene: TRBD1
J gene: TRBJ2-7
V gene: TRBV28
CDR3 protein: CASSFVFGTGSEQYF
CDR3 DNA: TGTGCCAGCAGTTTTGTCTTTGGGACAGGGAGCGAGCAGTACTTC

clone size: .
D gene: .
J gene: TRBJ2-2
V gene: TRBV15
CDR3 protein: CATSRVGGAGELFF
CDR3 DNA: TGTGCCACCAGCAGAGTAGGGGGTGCCGGGGAGCTGTTTTTT

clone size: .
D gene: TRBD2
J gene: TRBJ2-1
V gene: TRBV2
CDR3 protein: CASSEPSGRAYSYNEQFF
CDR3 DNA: TGTGCCAGCAGTGAGCCTAGCGGGAGGGCCTACTCCTACAATGAGCAGTTCTTC

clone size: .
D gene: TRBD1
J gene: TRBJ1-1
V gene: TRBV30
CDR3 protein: CAWRQGGVTEAFF
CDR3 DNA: TGTGCCTGGAGACAGGGGGGCGTCACTGAAGCTTTCTTT

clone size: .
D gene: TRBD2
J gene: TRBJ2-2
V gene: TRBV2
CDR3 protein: CAIPGGGKAGELFF
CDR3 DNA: TGTGCCATCCCGGGGGGGGGAAAGGCCGGGGAGCTGTTTTTT

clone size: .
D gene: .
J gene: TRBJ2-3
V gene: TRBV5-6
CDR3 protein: CASSLKASTDTQYF
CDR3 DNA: TGTGCCAGCAGCTTGAAAGCAAGTACTGATACGCAGTATTTT

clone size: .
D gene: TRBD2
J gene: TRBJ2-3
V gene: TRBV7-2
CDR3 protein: CASSFSAGGLTDTQYF
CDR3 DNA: TGTGCCAGCAGCTTCTCAGCGGGGGGGCTGACAGATACGCAGTATTTT

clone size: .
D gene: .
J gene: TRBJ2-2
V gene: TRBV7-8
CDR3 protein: CASSLSWPGELFF
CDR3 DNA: TGTGCCAGCAGCTTATCATGGCCCGGGGAGCTGTTTTTT

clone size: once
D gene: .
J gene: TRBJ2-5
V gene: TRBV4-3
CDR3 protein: CASSQSVGGYITKETQYF
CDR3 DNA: TGCGCCAGCAGCCAATCCGTGGGGGGCTATATTACTAAAGAGACCCAGTACTTC

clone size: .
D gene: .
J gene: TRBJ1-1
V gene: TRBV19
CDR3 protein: CASRLNTEAFF
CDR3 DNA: TGTGCCAGTCGGTTGAACACTGAAGCTTTCTTT

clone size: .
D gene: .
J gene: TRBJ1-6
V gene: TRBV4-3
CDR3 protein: CASSQDVGSNSPLHF
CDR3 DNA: TGCGCCAGCAGCCAAGACGTAGGGTCGAACTCACCCCTCCACTTT

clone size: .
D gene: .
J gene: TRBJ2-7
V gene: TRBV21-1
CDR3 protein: CASSKPFRITRDEQYF
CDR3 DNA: TGTGCCAGCAGCAAGCCTTTTAGGATCACCCGGGACGAGCAGTACTTC

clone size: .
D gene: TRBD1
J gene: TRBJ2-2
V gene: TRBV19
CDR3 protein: CASSIPIWDRGITGELFF
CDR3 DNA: TGTGCCAGTAGTATTCCTATTTGGGACAGGGGCATCACCGGGGAGCTGTTTTTT